These 25 T cell receptor beta chains share one sample of origin, sequenced in a study of blood T cell repertoires in COVID-19. The protocol was immunoSEQ multiplex PCR, while the TCRdb copy is restricted to in-frame clones and leaves out a portion. This sample has about 180,000 clones, with around 85% found just once. Material for sequencing was peripheral blood. These receptors were collected from a man between 65 and 79 years old with active or convalescent COVID-19.

The CDR3 protein is CASSQGGVGNTEAFF. In nucleotides, the CDR3 is TGCGCCAGCAGCCAAGGGGGCGTCGGGAACACTGAAGCTTTCTTT. This chain joins TRBV4-3 and TRBJ1-1; possible D gene TRBD1, 5 bases. The CDR3 runs 15 residues. The ends were cut back, 1 base at V and 1 base at J, with 10 bases in the middle. In germline, CDR1 is LGHNA, CDR2 YSLEER.

The chain uses TRBV2 and TRBJ1-3; D may be TRBD1 (5 bases). The V gene lost 2 bases and the J gene lost 1 base, with 9 bases spanning the gap. In germline, CDR1 is SNHLY, CDR2 FYNNEI. There are 15 residues in the CDR3. The CDR3 loop is CASSESGGSGNTIYF. The CDR3 DNA reads as TGTGCCAGCAGTGAATCGGGGGGATCTGGAAACACCATATATTTT. The full variable domain, its missing parts supplied by reference TRBV2 and TRBJ1-3, is EPEVTQTPSHQVTQMGQEVILRCVPISNHLYFYWYRQILGQKVEFLVSFYNNEISEKSEIFDDQFSVERPDGSNFTLKIRSTKLEDSAMYFCASSESGGSGNTIYFGEGSWLTVV.

The rearrangement links TRBV3-1 (or the pseudogene TRBV3-2) to TRBJ2-1, with 13 bases that match TRBD2. This CDR3 comprises 15 residues. V trimming: 5 bases; J trimming: 4 bases; junction bases outside the gene matches: 2. From germline, CDR1 is LGHDT and CDR2 YNNKEL (reference sequence). The DNA of the CDR3 is TGTGCCAGCAGCTTGGGACTAGCGGGGTACAATGAGCAGTTCTTC. Translation gives CASSLGLAGYNEQFF.

As regards this clone: Distinct nucleotide sequences in the sample also encode this CDR3. The chain employs TRBV24-1 and TRBJ2-7; 7 bases are a match to TRBD1. CDR3 size: 15 residues. Germline V gene sequence: CDR1 KGHDR, CDR2 SFDVKD. The V and J ends lost 3 bases and 1 base, in that order; junction bases with no gene match: 5. CDR3 in amino acids: CATSDPGQSSYEQYF. The CDR3 DNA reads TGTGCCACCAGTGATCCGGGACAGTCTTCCTACGAGCAGTACTTC.

V gene TRBV27 combines with J gene TRBJ2-2, with D tentatively TRBD2 (5 bases). This CDR3 comprises 14 residues. CDR1 and CDR2 from the germline V gene are MNHEY and SMNVEV (reference sequence). Trimming took 5 bases from V and 5 from J, leaving 12 bases between them. The CDR3 DNA reads as TGTGCCAGCAGTCCAAAACCGGGAACCGGGGAGCTGTTTTTT. Translated, it gives CASSPKPGTGELFF.

The genes are TRBV30 and TRBJ2-1; maybe TRBD1 (5 bases). The CDR3 is 13 amino acids. V lost 0 bases, J lost 8 bases, and 11 bases lay in between. Germline V lookup: CDR1 GTSNPN, CDR2 SVGIG (reference sequence). The CDR3 region is CAWSVLRGHEQFF. DNA for the CDR3: TGTGCCTGGAGTGTACTTAGGGGCCATGAGCAGTTCTTC.

The V gene is TRBV6-2 or TRBV6-3, the J gene TRBJ2-6, with 7 bases matching TRBD1. This CDR3 comprises 16 residues. Germline-derived CDR1 and CDR2 are MNHEY and SVGEGT. V was pared by 0 bases and J by 2 bases, with 1 base of the junction left unmatched. The CDR3 region is CASSYSDRAGANVLTF. The CDR3 bases are TGTGCCAGCAGTTACTCCGACAGGGCTGGGGCCAACGTCCTGACTTTC.

This sequence joins TRBV7-2 and TRBJ1-3, with 7 positions matching TRBD1. CDR1 is SGHTA, CDR2 FQGNSA, per germline. The CDR3 covers 16 residues. The ends lost 4 bases at V and 4 bases at J; junction bases unmatched: 10. In DNA, the CDR3 is TGTGCCAGCAGCTCGACAGGGCGGCCTTGGGGAAACACCATATATTTT. This codes for CASSSTGRPWGNTIYF.

This clone was counted a single time. This chain's CDR3 is CASSFDRATNQPQHF. The CDR3 coding sequence is TGTGCCAGCAGTTTCGACAGGGCGACCAATCAGCCCCAGCATTTT. The chain uses TRBV7-2 and TRBJ1-5; 7 positions match TRBD1. There are 15 residues in the CDR3. Germline V gene lookup returns CDR1 SGHTA and CDR2 FQGNSA. J was trimmed by 3 bases and V by 6 bases; bases with no gene match: 8.

The chain's CDR3 is CASSPQGTGHEKLFF. The CDR3 DNA sequence: TGTGCCAGCAGCCCCCAAGGGACAGGACATGAAAAACTGTTTTTT. V gene TRBV7-2 combines with J gene TRBJ1-4, with 8 bases aligning to TRBD1. Germline trimming cut 5 bases from V and 6 bases from J; bases unmatched to any gene: 8. This CDR3 has 15 residues. The V gene's germline CDR1 is SGHTA and CDR2 FQGNSA.

The V gene is TRBV18, the J gene TRBJ1-3; D perhaps matches TRBD1 (5 bases). The germline V and J ends were trimmed by 3 bases and 0 bases, with 15 bases remaining between them. Germline loops: CDR1 KGHSH, CDR2 LQKENI. This CDR3 contains 17 residues. The CDR3 is CASSPSAGQSSGNTIYF. Here the CDR3 DNA reads TGTGCCAGCTCACCTTCCGCAGGGCAAAGCTCTGGAAACACCATATATTTT.

The V and J genes are TRBV29-1 and TRBJ2-1; TRBD2 matches 7 bases. CDR1 is SQVTM, CDR2 ANQGSEA, per germline. V shed 5 bases and J 5 bases; nucleotides not matched to a gene: 9. The CDR3 is 14 amino acids. The CDR3 loop reads CSVYSGRQNNEQFF. The CDR3 region has the DNA TGCAGCGTTTATAGCGGGCGCCAGAACAATGAGCAGTTCTTC.

This sequence joins TRBV19 and TRBJ1-5, with TRBD1 as a possible D gene (5 bases). This CDR3 spans 15 amino acids. V shed 4 bases and J shed 8 bases, with 18 bases lying between them. CDR1 and CDR2 (germline): LNHDA, SQIVND (reference sequence). CDR3 residues: CASSNGQGFGEPQHF. In DNA, the CDR3 is TGTGCCAGTAGTAACGGCCAGGGTTTTGGCGAGCCCCAGCATTTT.

Turning to this clone: This same CDR3 is encoded by further DNA sequences in the sample. The chain uses TRBV27 and TRBJ1-2; D is uncertain. CDR3 length equals 13 residues. In germline, CDR1 is MNHEY, CDR2 SMNVEV (reference sequence). V lost 2 bases to trimming and J lost 2 bases, with 6 bases between them. CDR3 loop: CASSLRENYGYTF. CDR3 DNA sequence: TGTGCCAGCAGTTTAAGGGAGAACTATGGCTACACCTTC.

The count of this clone is one. The rearrangement links TRBV5-1 to TRBJ1-5; TRBD1 matches at 7 bases. CDR3 size: 15 residues. V shed 0 bases, J shed 4 bases, and the junction held 4 bases outside the gene matches. The germline V gene has CDR1 SGHRS and CDR2 YFSETQ. CDR3 bases: TGCGCCAGCAGCTTGGAGGGACAGCTAAATCAGCCCCAGCATTTT. The encoded protein is CASSLEGQLNQPQHF.

The CDR3 sequence is CASSQDSTGKNYGYTF. Here the CDR3 DNA reads TGCGCCAGCAGCCAAGATTCTACAGGGAAGAACTATGGCTACACCTTC. V and J are TRBV4-3 and TRBJ1-2; weak D call: TRBD1 (6 bases). The CDR3 length is 16 residues. Looked up from germline, CDR1 is LGHNA and CDR2 is YSLEER. V was pared by 0 bases and J by 2 bases, with 13 bases between.

The chain has TRBV28 and TRBJ2-1; 10 bases line up with TRBD2. Germline V CDR1 and CDR2: MDHEN, SYDVKM. This CDR3 is built from 15 residues. J gave up 4 bases and V 3 bases, and 3 bases lay outside the gene matches. The CDR3 DNA reads as TGTGCCAGCAGTTTGCCTAGCGGGGGATACAATGAGCAGTTCTTC. This codes for CASSLPSGGYNEQFF.

There are a few counts of this clone. The rearrangement uses TRBV28 and TRBJ2-1; 16 nucleotides match TRBD2. Trimming removed 7 bases from V and 6 bases from J; junction bases left unmatched: 12. The CDR3 is made up of 18 amino acids. CDR1 and CDR2 (germline): MDHEN, SYDVKM. This chain's CDR3 is CASTPAGLAGGGGNEQFF. CDR3 DNA: TGTGCCAGCACTCCTGCGGGACTAGCGGGAGGGGGAGGCAATGAGCAGTTCTTC.

This rearrangement joins TRBV4-1 to TRBJ2-2; TRBD2 matches at 8 bases. The CDR3 extends over 16 amino acids. V lost 1 base, J lost 2 bases, and 3 bases stayed unmatched. Germline V CDR1 and CDR2: MGHRA, YSYEKL. The CDR3 spells CASSQGTSGNTGELFF. The DNA for the CDR3 is TGCGCCAGCAGCCAAGGCACTAGCGGAAACACCGGGGAGCTGTTTTTT.

J is TRBJ2-7 and V is TRBV10-3, with 9 bases matching TRBD1. Germline values: CDR1 ENHRY, CDR2 SYGVKD. With 4 bases clipped from V and 6 bases from J, the junction kept 4 bases outside the gene matches. The CDR3 runs 13 residues. CDR3 sequence (DNA): TGTGCCATCAGTGGCCGGGACAGGGCCGAGCAGTACTTC. Translated: CAISGRDRAEQYF.

The J gene is TRBJ2-7, the V gene TRBV29-1; 13 bases map to TRBD2. This CDR3 region has 13 residues. CDR1 is SQVTM and CDR2 is ANQGSEA in the germline V gene. Trimming took 6 bases from V and 6 from J; bases not matched to a gene: 5. CDR3: CSVWTSGRSEQYF. CDR3 DNA sequence: TGCAGCGTGTGGACTAGCGGGAGAAGCGAGCAGTACTTC.

The gene calls are TRBV4-3 and TRBJ2-2, with 7 nucleotides matching TRBD1. Losses at the gene ends were 3 bases for V and 3 bases for J; bases not matched to a gene: 7. This CDR3 is built from 16 residues. Germline loops: CDR1 LGHNA, CDR2 YSLEER. In nucleotides, the CDR3 is TGCGCCAGCAGCCATCGCCGGGACAGCGACACCGGGGAGCTGTTTTTT. It encodes CASSHRRDSDTGELFF.

The chain combines TRBV18 with TRBJ1-1; D unresolved. V was trimmed by 6 bases and J by 4 bases, leaving 15 bases between them. Germline CDR1 is KGHSH and CDR2 is LQKENI. CDR3 size: 14 residues. The CDR3 sequence is CASSRVSESTEAFF. CDR3 DNA sequence: TGTGCCAGCTCGCGCGTGTCGGAGAGCACTGAAGCTTTCTTT.

This clone occurred once. V is TRBV10-3 and J is TRBJ1-4; D gene uncertain. There are 15 residues in the CDR3. Trimming removed 4 bases at V and 7 bases at J, with 16 bases between. The germline V gene has CDR1 ENHRY and CDR2 SYGVKD. CDR3 bases: TGTGCCATCAGTGCCGGTAAAGGTGGGCCTGAAAAACTGTTTTTT. This encodes CAISAGKGGPEKLFF.

The CDR3 region is CASSLRGTGTNEKLFF. The CDR3 coding sequence is TGTGCCAGCAGCCTCCGAGGCACCGGGACTAATGAAAAACTGTTTTTT. The J gene is TRBJ1-4, the V gene TRBV5-5, with D hard to call. The CDR3 has 16 residues. Germline CDR1 is SGHKS and CDR2 is YYEKEE (reference sequence). V lost 4 bases to trimming and J lost 2 bases, with 15 bases between them.